Reported below is one TCR beta chain. The CDR3 runs to 15 residues. The germline V gene has CDR1 KGHDR and CDR2 SFDVKD. Trimming took 7 bases from V and 0 from J; bases not matched to a gene: 5. The record originates from a study of control samples from healthy donors and cancer patients. Profiling relied on immunoSEQ multiplex PCR, and the TCRdb table lists in-frame clones only, not all of them. The table lists around 200,000 clones, about 93% of them singletons. V and J are TRBV24-1 and TRBJ2-1, with TRBD1 matching over 7 bases. This receptor was taken from a man aged 18 to 30 in good health. The source material was blood. CDR3 protein: CATRPAGGSYNEQFF. The DNA of the CDR3 is TGTGCCACCAGGCCTGCAGGGGGCTCCTACAATGAGCAGTTCTTC.